The 29 T cell receptor beta chains in this list originate from one sample, sequenced in a study of blood T cell repertoires in COVID-19 (TCRdb year 2020). The library was built by means of the immunoSEQ multiplex PCR assay. The immuneACCESS repertoire file appears here via TCRdb, limited to in-frame rearrangements. These files lack a portion of the clones; in checked studies, under half of the deficit traces to unresolved V genes, and the cause of the others is not known. This sample lists 110,000 to 150,000 clones; 81% were detected once. The ten largest clonotypes hold roughly 8% of the sample. Sequenced: peripheral blood. Receptor source: a human donor in a cohort sampled during active COVID-19.

V gene TRBV7-8 combines with J gene TRBJ1-1; D remains unclear. Germline V gives CDR1 SGHVS, CDR2 FQNEAQ. The germline V and J ends were trimmed by 0 bases and 3 bases, with 8 bases remaining between them. The CDR3 is 14 residues long. CDR3: CASSLARWDTEAFF. DNA of the CDR3: TGTGCCAGCAGCTTAGCGCGGTGGGACACTGAAGCTTTCTTT.

V and J are TRBV13 and TRBJ2-7; a weak D match, TRBD2 (6 bases). Looked up from germline, CDR1 is PRHDT and CDR2 is FYEKMQ (reference sequence). V lost 5 bases, J lost 12 bases, and 23 bases lay in between. The CDR3 runs to 14 residues. As DNA, the CDR3 is TGTGCCAGCAGCGCCAGACTAGGGACCCTCCCCCCGTACTTC. It specifies CASSARLGTLPPYF. Filled out from reference TRBV13 and TRBJ2-7, the complete variable domain reads AAGVIQSPRHLIKEKRETATLKCYPIPRHDTVYWYQQGPGQDPQFLISFYEKMQSDKGSIPDRFSAQQFSDYHSELNMSSLELGDSALYFCASSARLGTLPPYFGPGTRLTVT.

This clone showed up just a few times. J is TRBJ2-7 and V is TRBV7-9, with 9 bases that match TRBD1. The CDR3 consists of 12 residues. Germline V CDR1 and CDR2: SEHNR, FQNEAQ (reference sequence). V lost 5 bases and J lost 4; bases outside the gene matches: 0. The CDR3 protein is CASSGQGYEQYF. The CDR3 region has the DNA TGTGCCAGCAGCGGACAGGGGTACGAGCAGTACTTC.

V gene TRBV5-1 combines with J gene TRBJ1-1, with a tentative D call TRBD1 (6 bases). Per the germline V gene, CDR1 is SGHRS and CDR2 is YFSETQ. V was clipped by 3 bases and J by 4 bases, with 10 bases between them. CDR3 length: 13 residues. The CDR3 sequence: CASSSQGLTEAFF. DNA of the CDR3: TGCGCCAGCAGCTCACAGGGTCTCACTGAAGCTTTCTTT.

The chain couples TRBV7-2 to TRBJ2-2; TRBD2 aligns across 8 bases. Germline CDR1 reads SGHTA; CDR2 reads FQGNSA. The CDR3 is 17 amino acids. After removal of 2 bases from V and 5 bases from J, the junction contained 10 bases not matched to a gene. CDR3 loop: CASSLNLLASGTGELFF. CDR3 nucleotide sequence: TGTGCCAGCAGCTTAAATTTATTGGCTAGCGGGACCGGGGAGCTGTTTTTT.

The genes are TRBV20-1 and TRBJ2-5; D unresolved. The germline V gene has CDR1 DFQATT and CDR2 SNEGSKA (reference sequence). CDR3 length equals 11 residues. Trimming removed 6 bases from V and 5 bases from J, with 10 bases in between. This CDR3 is CSAQISETQYF. The CDR3 coding sequence is TGCAGTGCCCAAATCAGTGAGACCCAGTACTTC.

This sequence joins TRBV6-1 and TRBJ2-7; weak D call: TRBD2 (5 bases). The germline gives CDR1 MNHNS, CDR2 SASEGT. CDR3 length: 14 amino acids. Trimming cost V 2 bases and J 12 bases, with 20 bases left between them. The CDR3 bases are TGTGCCAGCAGTGAATTTGGGGTTGACTACCGAGGGTACTTC. It encodes CASSEFGVDYRGYF.

The V and J genes are TRBV7-2 and TRBJ2-5, with TRBD2 as a possible D gene (5 bases). This CDR3 has 14 residues. Germline values: CDR1 SGHTA, CDR2 FQGNSA. Trimming removed 5 bases from V and 5 bases from J, with 15 bases in between. CDR3 sequence reads: CASSPGGQPETQYF. The CDR3 nucleotides read TGTGCCAGCAGCCCCGGAGGCCAGCCCGAGACCCAGTACTTC.

The chain has TRBV2 and TRBJ2-7, with D maybe TRBD2 (6 bases). Germline CDR1 is SNHLY and CDR2 is FYNNEI. Trimming pared 6 bases from V and 2 bases from J, leaving 17 bases between. This CDR3 comprises 15 residues. CDR3 loop: CASRATGLNAYEQYF. The CDR3 nucleotides are TGTGCCAGCAGGGCTACGGGACTTAATGCCTACGAGCAGTACTTC.

The chain couples TRBV6-5 to TRBJ1-5; TRBD1 is a possible D gene (6 bases). Trimming cost V 7 bases and J 4 bases, with 17 bases left between them. The CDR3 length is 15 residues. Germline CDR1 and CDR2: MNHEY and SVGAGI. CDR3 DNA: TGTGCCAGCATCGAAGGGGGACAACAAAATCAGCCCCAGCATTTT. Its protein is CASIEGGQQNQPQHF.

This chain uses TRBV10-3 with TRBJ1-3, with 7 bases identical to TRBD1. The V segment lost 7 bases and the J segment 0 bases; nucleotides outside the gene matches: 3. In germline, CDR1 is ENHRY, CDR2 SYGVKD. The CDR3 spans 14 residues. CDR3 DNA sequence: TGTGCCATCAAAGGGACAGCCTCTGGAAACACCATATATTTT. It is translated as CAIKGTASGNTIYF.

This clone occurred once. J is TRBJ2-7 and V is TRBV4-1; D is possibly TRBD1 (6 bases). The germline gives CDR1 MGHRA, CDR2 YSYEKL. V dropped 1 base and J dropped 5 bases, with 15 bases sitting between them. The CDR3 spans 15 residues. The CDR3: CASSQAGVRVDEQYF. DNA for the CDR3: TGCGCCAGCAGCCAAGCAGGGGTTCGAGTCGACGAGCAGTACTTC.

The CDR3 sequence: CASSANTGGTEAFF. The CDR3 region has the DNA TGTGCCAGCTCAGCGAACACAGGGGGGACTGAAGCTTTCTTT. The V and J genes are TRBV18 and TRBJ1-1, with 8 bases identical to TRBD1. This CDR3 is built from 14 residues. Losses at the gene ends were 5 bases for V and 5 bases for J; bases not matched to a gene: 7. CDR1 is KGHSH, CDR2 LQKENI, per germline. The whole variable domain, filled in from reference TRBV18 and TRBJ1-1, reads NAGVMQNPRHLVRRRGQEARLRCSPMKGHSHVYWYRQLPEEGLKFMVYLQKENIIDESGMPKERFSAEFPKEGPSILRIQQVVRGDSAAYFCASSANTGGTEAFFGQGTRLTVV.

This clone was seen only a few times. The chain uses TRBV28 and TRBJ1-1; D not resolved. Germline CDR1 MDHEN, CDR2 SYDVKM. The CDR3 covers 16 residues. V was clipped by 5 bases and J by 0 bases, with 16 bases between them. The CDR3 DNA sequence: TGTGCCAGCAGTCCCCCTGAGGTGAAATTGAACACTGAAGCTTTCTTT. It codes for CASSPPEVKLNTEAFF.

The chain couples TRBV5-4 to TRBJ2-7; TRBD2 matches at 8 bases. The CDR3 contains 16 residues. The ends lost 4 bases at V and 0 bases at J; junction bases unmatched: 9. Germline CDR1 reads SGHNT; CDR2 reads YYREEE (reference sequence). The CDR3, as DNA: TGTGCCAGCAGCCGTCCCGGGGGGGCCAGCTCCTACGAGCAGTACTTC. Its protein is CASSRPGGASSYEQYF.

This rearrangement joins TRBV10-3 to TRBJ2-7; weak D call: TRBD2 (5 bases). The CDR3 runs 13 residues. CDR1 ENHRY and CDR2 SYGVKD come from the germline V gene. The ends were cut back, 4 bases at V and 3 bases at J, with 10 bases in the middle. In DNA, the CDR3 is TGTGCCATCAGTGTGGAGGCGATCTACGAGCAGTACTTC. This encodes CAISVEAIYEQYF.

This chain connects TRBV19 to TRBJ1-5; TRBD1 aligns across 7 bases. This CDR3 is 13 amino acids long. The V gene end was trimmed by 7 bases and the J gene end by 7 bases; junction bases not matched to a gene: 7. From germline, CDR1 is LNHDA and CDR2 SQIVND (reference sequence). This chain's CDR3 is CASTIQGIQPQHF. The CDR3 region has the DNA TGTGCCAGTACCATACAGGGGATACAGCCCCAGCATTTT.

This sequence joins TRBV4-3 and TRBJ2-3, with TRBD2 matching 8 bases. Germline CDR1 LGHNA, CDR2 YSLEER. Trimming removed 1 base from V and 4 bases from J; junction bases left unmatched: 7. This CDR3 contains 16 residues. CDR3 loop: CASSQAIAGGSDTQYF. CDR3 DNA: TGCGCCAGCAGCCAAGCCATTGCGGGAGGTTCAGATACGCAGTATTTT.

This chain connects TRBV9 to TRBJ2-3, with 7 bases matching TRBD2. The CDR3 sequence is 16 residues long. Losses at the gene ends were 4 bases for V and 0 bases for J; bases not matched to a gene: 8. The V gene's germline CDR1 is SGDLS and CDR2 YYNGEE. DNA of the CDR3: TGTGCCAGCAGCTCAGACAGCGGGACTAGCACAGATACGCAGTATTTT. Its translation is CASSSDSGTSTDTQYF.

The rearrangement joins TRBV28 to TRBJ2-1, with 9 bases matching TRBD1. J gave up 4 bases and V 7 bases, and 8 bases lay outside the gene matches. CDR1 and CDR2 (germline): MDHEN, SYDVKM. The CDR3 totals 15 residues. The CDR3 DNA follows: TGTGCCAGCACCTCGGGACAGGGAGGTTACAATGAGCAGTTCTTC. As protein: CASTSGQGGYNEQFF.

This clone showed up just a few times. This rearrangement joins TRBV4-1 to TRBJ1-3; TRBD1 aligns across 8 bases. Germline CDR1 MGHRA, CDR2 YSYEKL. Trimming cost V 5 bases and J 1 base; bases outside gene matches: 13. The CDR3 is 18 residues long. For the CDR3, the DNA is TGCGCCAGCAGCTGGGGCGGGGACAGGATTTTATCTGGAAACACCATATATTTT. It encodes CASSWGGDRILSGNTIYF.

The V and J genes are TRBV11-2 and TRBJ2-5, with D possibly being TRBD1 (6 bases). The germline V and J ends were trimmed by 5 bases and 5 bases, with 15 bases remaining between them. CDR1 and CDR2 from the germline V gene are SGHAT and FQNNGV. The CDR3 length is 14 residues. DNA for the CDR3: TGTGCCAGCAGCCCCCGGACAGATACGGAGACCCAGTACTTC. It translates to CASSPRTDTETQYF.

The chain links TRBV28 to TRBJ2-7; weak D call: TRBD2 (6 bases). Trimming took 3 bases from V and 2 from J, leaving 11 bases between them. Germline CDR1 reads MDHEN; CDR2 reads SYDVKM. The CDR3 runs 14 residues. The CDR3 loop is CASSFYSGTYEQYF. The CDR3 nucleotides read TGTGCCAGCAGTTTTTATAGCGGTACCTACGAGCAGTACTTC.

The V call is TRBV14, the J call TRBJ1-1; 10 nucleotides line up with TRBD1. V was clipped by 2 bases and J by 5 bases; unmatched bases: 8. The germline gives CDR1 SGHDN, CDR2 FVKESK. This CDR3 is 16 amino acids long. The CDR3 sequence: CASSQPMGTGATEAFF. The CDR3 DNA follows: TGTGCCAGCAGCCAACCCATGGGGACAGGGGCAACTGAAGCTTTCTTT.

Only a few counts were recorded for this clone. The rearrangement links TRBV9 to TRBJ2-1, with D possibly being TRBD2 (5 bases). The CDR3 spans 15 residues. Germline V gives CDR1 SGDLS, CDR2 YYNGEE. The V gene lost 0 bases and the J gene lost 5 bases, with 12 bases spanning the gap. The CDR3, as DNA: TGTGCCAGCAGCGTAGGAGGTAGCGCCCACAATGAGCAGTTCTTC. This translates into CASSVGGSAHNEQFF.

In its sample, this clone was seen a few times. The chain employs TRBV5-1 and TRBJ2-3, with TRBD1 as a possible D gene (6 bases). The ends were cut back, 0 bases at V and 5 bases at J, with 10 bases in the middle. The germline CDR1 and CDR2 sequences are SGHRS and YFSETQ. The CDR3 is 14 amino acids. Written as DNA, the CDR3 is TGCGCCAGCAGCTTGGGACAGGCCCTAGATACGCAGTATTTT. It encodes CASSLGQALDTQYF.

V is TRBV7-3 and J is TRBJ2-3; tentative D call: TRBD2 (6 bases). V lost 5 bases and J lost 4, with 16 bases in between. Germline V CDR1 and CDR2: SGHTA, FQGTGA. The CDR3 totals 15 residues. CDR3 nucleotides: TGTGCCAGCAGCAGGGAGGTTAGCGTTTCAGATACGCAGTATTTT. This codes for CASSREVSVSDTQYF.

The V gene is TRBV19, the J gene TRBJ2-7; TRBD2 agrees at 8 bases. CDR3 length: 17 amino acids. V shed 3 bases and J 6 bases; nucleotides not matched to a gene: 16. Germline V gene sequence: CDR1 LNHDA, CDR2 SQIVND (reference sequence). CDR3 residues: CASSIRGNRREDPEQYF. The CDR3 region has the DNA TGTGCCAGTAGTATCCGGGGGAATCGGCGGGAGGACCCCGAGCAGTACTTC.

The rearrangement links TRBV27 to TRBJ2-2; the D gene is possibly TRBD2 (5 bases). V lost 2 bases and J lost 1, with 5 bases in between. Per the germline V gene, CDR1 is MNHEY and CDR2 is SMNVEV (reference sequence). The CDR3 is 14 amino acids. The CDR3 bases are TGTGCCAGCAGTTTACGGGGGAACACCGGGGAGCTGTTTTTT. Amino acids: CASSLRGNTGELFF.